The T cell receptor (beta chain) under discussion was sequenced for a study of shared clonotypes between healthy human individuals. Study summary: The study drew on a couple of women and a few men aged 18 to 49 as donors. Study-wide points: The study sampled only blood, and tissue repertoires likely differ.

In its sample, this clone was seen many times. What it binds is unknown. The CDR3 consists of 13 residues. The germline CDR1 and CDR2 sequences are SGHAT and FQNNGV. The V and J ends lost 3 bases and 3 bases respectively, with 8 bases between them. Those who donated were healthy HIV-negative adults, with no recent acute infections or vaccinations reported. Clones were read by immunoSEQ multiplex PCR, and TCRdb kept only the in-frame ones, dropping some. In the table there are approximately 940,000 clones, 60% to 85% of which are singletons. This receptor was taken from a young man in good health. Input material: memory CD4+ T cells sorted from blood. The sample's subset: CD45RA-negative fraction. V gene TRBV11-2 combines with J gene TRBJ2-5, with D perhaps TRBD2 (6 bases). The CDR3 reads CASSFTGEETQYF. In DNA form, the CDR3 reads TGTGCCAGCAGCTTCACGGGGGAAGAGACCCAGTACTTC.